The 27 T cell receptor beta chains reported below all come from one sample, sequenced in a study of T cell responses to AZD1222 COVID-19 vaccine. Sequencing was performed with immunoSEQ multiplex PCR; in TCRdb, only in-frame clones are kept and a portion is missing. The data contain 100,000 to 150,000 clones, 70% to 90% of them singletons. Sequences were derived from peripheral blood, sampled on day 0 of AZD1222 vaccination. The receptors come from an adult in good health.

In its sample, this clone was seen a few times. CDR3 in amino acids: CASSLEGALGNNEQFF. The CDR3 DNA reads as TGTGCCAGCAGCTTAGAGGGAGCCCTTGGTAACAATGAGCAGTTCTTC. The chain recombines TRBV7-2 with TRBJ2-1; tentative D call: TRBD2 (5 bases). From germline, CDR1 is SGHTA and CDR2 FQGNSA. V lost 1 base and J lost 5, with 15 bases in between. The CDR3 consists of 16 residues.

CDR3 DNA: TGTGCCTGGAAACAGGGTAGCCTGGTGAGCGCTGAAGCTTTCTTT. Its translation: CAWKQGSLVSAEAFF. This sequence joins TRBV30 and TRBJ1-1, with D tentatively TRBD1 (6 bases). Germline V lookup: CDR1 GTSNPN, CDR2 SVGIG (reference sequence). Trimming stripped 4 bases from V and 6 bases from J, with 21 bases between. The CDR3 sequence is 15 residues long.

V is TRBV19 and J is TRBJ1-5, with 11 bases that match TRBD1. Germline V lookup: CDR1 LNHDA, CDR2 SQIVND (reference sequence). The CDR3 is 17 amino acids. V was pared by 7 bases and J by 0 bases, with 8 bases of the junction left unmatched. The CDR3 protein is CASTRDRGTYSNQPQHF. CDR3 DNA sequence: TGTGCCAGTACCCGGGACAGGGGGACCTATAGCAATCAGCCCCAGCATTTT.

The chain uses TRBV21-1 and TRBJ2-7; TRBD1, the table's D call, was not compared with the DNA. TRBV21-1 counts as a pseudogene. The CDR3 is 12 residues long. The CDR3 coding sequence is TGTGCCAGCAACCCACACTCCTACGAGCAGTACTTC. Protein product: CASNPHSYEQYF.

This clone was counted a single time. V usage is TRBV7-2 and J usage is TRBJ2-3, with D maybe TRBD2 (5 bases). Deletions cut 5 bases from V and 11 bases from J, with 11 bases between. Germline V CDR1 and CDR2: SGHTA, FQGNSA. The CDR3 loop spans 11 amino acids. This chain's CDR3 is CASSRAEGQYF. The CDR3 nucleotides read TGTGCCAGCAGCCGAGCCGAGGGGCAGTATTTT. Together with reference TRBV7-2 and TRBJ2-3, the CDR3 gives the full variable domain: GAGVSQSPSNKVTEKGKDVELRCDPISGHTALYWYRQSLGQGLEFLIYFQGNSAPDKSGLPSDRFSAERTGGSVSTLTIQRTQQEDSAVYLCASSRAEGQYFGPGTRLTVL.

The rearrangement joins TRBV27 to TRBJ2-7, with a possible D match to TRBD2 (5 bases). Germline CDR1 reads MNHEY; CDR2 reads SMNVEV (reference sequence). The CDR3 is 14 residues long. Trimming cost V 5 bases and J 1 base, with 12 bases left between them. CDR3 sequence reads: CASSMGRGSYEQYF. CDR3 nucleotides: TGTGCCAGCAGTATGGGAAGAGGGTCCTACGAGCAGTACTTC.

V is TRBV5-5 and J is TRBJ1-5, with 7 positions matching TRBD1. Germline values: CDR1 SGHKS, CDR2 YYEKEE (reference sequence). J was trimmed by 3 bases and V by 0 bases; bases with no gene match: 3. The CDR3 covers 15 residues. In nucleotides, the CDR3 is TGTGCCAGCAGCTTGGACAGGGGATTCAATCAGCCCCAGCATTTT. Translated, it gives CASSLDRGFNQPQHF. The whole variable domain, filled in from reference TRBV5-5 and TRBJ1-5, reads DAGVTQSPTHLIKTRGQQVTLRCSPISGHKSVSWYQQVLGQGPQFIFQYYEKEERGRGNFPDRFSARQFPNYSSELNVNALLLGDSALYLCASSLDRGFNQPQHFGDGTRLSIL.

This chain links TRBV2 with TRBJ1-5; D gene ambiguous. V gave up 8 bases and J gave up 5 bases, with 16 bases separating them. The CDR3 has 14 residues. The V gene's germline CDR1 is SNHLY and CDR2 FYNNEI. CDR3 nucleotides: TGTGCCAGCGGAAAGGACCGTTATGATCAGCCCCAGCATTTT. Its translation: CASGKDRYDQPQHF. Drawing the rest from reference TRBV2 and TRBJ1-5, the complete variable domain is EPEVTQTPSHQVTQMGQEVILRCVPISNHLYFYWYRQILGQKVEFLVSFYNNEISEKSEIFDDQFSVERPDGSNFTLKIRSTKLEDSAMYFCASGKDRYDQPQHFGDGTRLSIL.

CDR3 nucleotide sequence: TGTGCCAGCAGCCTAAGAACGGGGCCCGGGGAGCTGTTTTTT. Translated, it gives CASSLRTGPGELFF. The gene calls are TRBV6-5 and TRBJ2-2; D tentatively reads TRBD1 or TRBD2 (5 bases each). The CDR3 sequence is 14 residues long. V shed 6 bases and J shed 6 bases, with 14 bases lying between them. The germline CDR1 and CDR2 sequences are MNHEY and SVGAGI.

The chain combines TRBV5-4 with TRBJ2-5; 10 bases fit TRBD2. Germline V gene sequence: CDR1 SGHNT, CDR2 YYREEE (reference sequence). V was pared by 1 base and J by 5 bases, with 8 bases of the junction left unmatched. CDR3 length: 16 amino acids. The DNA of the CDR3 is TGTGCCAGCAGCTTGACTAGCGGGACGCCACCTGAGACCCAGTACTTC. Protein product: CASSLTSGTPPETQYF.

V is TRBV2 and J is TRBJ1-2, with a tentative D call TRBD1 (6 bases). The germline V and J ends were trimmed by 8 bases and 5 bases, with 18 bases remaining between them. From germline, CDR1 is SNHLY and CDR2 FYNNEI. The CDR3 has 14 amino acids. The CDR3 nucleotides are TGTGCCAGCGTCCCCCCGGGGGGCTTTTATGGCTACACCTTC. It encodes CASVPPGGFYGYTF.

The chain carries TRBV7-3 and TRBJ2-3, with D perhaps TRBD2 (6 bases). V lost 1 base and J lost 6, with 11 bases in between. Looked up from germline, CDR1 is SGHTA and CDR2 is FQGTGA. This CDR3 has 14 amino acids. CDR3 residues: CASSLRAGGDTQYF. CDR3 bases: TGTGCCAGCAGCTTAAGGGCAGGAGGGGATACGCAGTATTTT.

This clone was detected once. The chain joins TRBV2 to TRBJ2-2; TRBD2 matches at 7 bases. The CDR3 sequence is 14 residues long. Trimming took 6 bases from V and 6 from J; bases not matched to a gene: 7. CDR1 and CDR2 from the germline V gene are SNHLY and FYNNEI. The CDR3 DNA sequence: TGTGCCAGCAGGGCGGGAGTTGGAGCCGGGGAGCTGTTTTTT. Translated, it gives CASRAGVGAGELFF.

The chain couples TRBV28 to TRBJ2-7; 7 positions agree with TRBD1. CDR1 is MDHEN and CDR2 is SYDVKM in the germline V gene. The length of the CDR3 is 14 residues. V was clipped by 3 bases and J by 7 bases; unmatched bases: 9. Written as DNA, the CDR3 is TGTGCCAGCAGTTTCGACAGGGTCAGGAGAGAGCAGTACTTC. This encodes CASSFDRVRREQYF.

This clone was observed a few times. The chain combines TRBV3-1 (or the pseudogene TRBV3-2) with TRBJ2-1, with 8 bases matching TRBD2. V lost 0 bases to trimming and J lost 3 bases; unmatched junction nucleotides: 7. CDR1 is LGHDT, CDR2 YNNKEL, per germline (reference sequence). CDR3 length: 17 residues. The CDR3 protein is CASSQDSGTRLYNEQFF. The CDR3 bases are TGTGCCAGCAGCCAAGATTCAGGGACTAGGCTCTACAATGAGCAGTTCTTC.

This chain connects TRBV7-2 to TRBJ2-7, with 10 bases lining up with TRBD2. Germline V CDR1 and CDR2: SGHTA, FQGNSA. The CDR3 has 15 amino acids. V was pared by 5 bases and J by 7 bases, with 11 bases of the junction left unmatched. DNA of the CDR3: TGTGCCAGCAGCACCTCACTAGCGGGATCGGGAGAGCAGTACTTC. It yields the protein CASSTSLAGSGEQYF.

CDR3 loop: CASKRESGVSGNQPQHF. In nucleotides, the CDR3 is TGTGCCAGCAAACGAGAATCGGGGGTGAGTGGCAATCAGCCCCAGCATTTT. V is TRBV2 and J is TRBJ1-5; D is possibly TRBD1 (5 bases). The germline V gene encodes CDR1 SNHLY and CDR2 FYNNEI. The V end lost 7 bases, the J end lost 2 bases, and 21 bases lay between the germline ends. This CDR3 contains 17 residues.

The chain recombines TRBV2 with TRBJ1-6; D uncertain. There are 16 residues in the CDR3. Germline V lookup: CDR1 SNHLY, CDR2 FYNNEI. V was shortened by 2 bases and J by 7 bases, with 15 bases between the two germline ends. In nucleotides, the CDR3 is TGTGCCAGCAGTGAACGGGGATCTAGCAGAAATTCACCCCTCCACTTT. Its translation: CASSERGSSRNSPLHF.

V gene TRBV19 combines with J gene TRBJ2-6, with 9 bases that match TRBD1. The CDR3 consists of 16 residues. With V trimmed by 7 bases and J by 1 base, 5 bases remained unmatched. CDR1 and CDR2 (germline): LNHDA, SQIVND (reference sequence). The CDR3 sequence is CASTWDRDSGANVLTF. The CDR3 nucleotides are TGTGCCAGTACTTGGGACAGGGATTCTGGGGCCAACGTCCTGACTTTC.

The chain carries TRBV5-1 and TRBJ2-5; 7 bases fit TRBD2. Germline V CDR1 and CDR2: SGHRS, YFSETQ. V lost 2 bases to trimming and J lost 6 bases; unmatched junction nucleotides: 7. The CDR3 covers 14 residues. CDR3 loop: CASSLSLGGQTQYF. DNA of the CDR3: TGCGCCAGCAGCTTATCCTTGGGAGGGCAGACCCAGTACTTC.

The chain joins TRBV5-5 to TRBJ2-2; no reliable D call. The CDR3 spans 15 residues. V lost 0 bases and J lost 4, with 10 bases in between. Germline values: CDR1 SGHKS, CDR2 YYEKEE (reference sequence). CDR3 coding DNA: TGTGCCAGCAGCTTGGGCTTGAGCAGCACCGGGGAGCTGTTTTTT. Its translation is CASSLGLSSTGELFF.

This clone is a singleton in its sample. The CDR3 loop reads CASSAQGNYGYTF. The DNA of the CDR3 is TGTGCCAGCAGCGCACAGGGGAACTATGGCTACACCTTC. The V call is TRBV9, the J call TRBJ1-2; TRBD1 aligns across 7 bases. V gave up 3 bases and J gave up 2 bases; unmatched junction bases: 1. The CDR3 has 13 residues. Germline V gene data show CDR1 as SGDLS and CDR2 as YYNGEE.

The V gene is TRBV6-2 or TRBV6-3, the J gene TRBJ2-7; tentative D call: TRBD2 (6 bases). Germline lookup yields CDR1 MNHEY and CDR2 SVGEGT. V was pared by 0 bases and J by 2 bases, with 20 bases between. This CDR3 comprises 18 residues. The CDR3 loop is CASSYSILGGKSAYEQYF. In DNA form, the CDR3 reads TGTGCCAGCAGTTACTCGATACTAGGAGGGAAATCCGCCTACGAGCAGTACTTC.

J is TRBJ1-1 and V is TRBV7-3, with TRBD1 matching 7 bases. The CDR3 runs to 16 residues. CDR1 is SGHTA and CDR2 is FQGTGA in the germline V gene. Losses at the gene ends were 1 base for V and 4 bases for J; bases not matched to a gene: 9. The chain's CDR3 is CASSLSGRGAGTEAFF. CDR3 DNA: TGTGCCAGCAGCTTAAGTGGCAGGGGGGCTGGCACTGAAGCTTTCTTT.

The V and J genes are TRBV9 and TRBJ1-2; D is uncertain. This CDR3 has 15 residues. Germline lookup yields CDR1 SGDLS and CDR2 YYNGEE. Trimming took 4 bases from V and 8 from J, leaving 21 bases between them. In DNA, the CDR3 is TGTGCCAGCAGCTACGCCTCGTACGGGTATGAAGGCTACACCTTC. It specifies CASSYASYGYEGYTF.

This clone has just a few counts. The chain combines TRBV6-5 with TRBJ2-7; the match to TRBD2 covers 9 bases. Trimming took 5 bases from V and 6 from J; bases not matched to a gene: 11. The CDR3 covers 15 residues. Germline V lookup: CDR1 MNHEY, CDR2 SVGAGI. The CDR3 loop reads CASSPGLAGLGEQYF. In DNA form, the CDR3 reads TGTGCCAGCAGTCCGGGACTAGCAGGGTTGGGCGAGCAGTACTTC.

This chain joins TRBV10-3 and TRBJ2-7, with TRBD1 matching 7 bases. From germline, CDR1 is ENHRY and CDR2 SYGVKD. With V trimmed by 7 bases and J by 2 bases, 8 bases remained unmatched. The CDR3 is 14 amino acids. The CDR3 DNA reads as TGTGCCATCAATCCTACGGGACAGACCTACGAGCAGTACTTC. The encoded protein is CAINPTGQTYEQYF.